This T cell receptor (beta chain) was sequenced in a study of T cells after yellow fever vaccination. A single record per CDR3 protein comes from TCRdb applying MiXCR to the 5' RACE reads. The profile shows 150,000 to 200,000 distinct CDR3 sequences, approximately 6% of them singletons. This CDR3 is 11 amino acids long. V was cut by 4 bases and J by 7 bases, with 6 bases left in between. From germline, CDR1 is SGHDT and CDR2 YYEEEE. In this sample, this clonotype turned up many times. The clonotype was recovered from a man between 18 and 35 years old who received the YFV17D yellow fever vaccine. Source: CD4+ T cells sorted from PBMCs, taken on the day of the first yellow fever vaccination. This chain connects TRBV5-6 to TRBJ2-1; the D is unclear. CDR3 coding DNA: TGTGCCAGCAGCGCGTTTAATGAGCAGTTCTTC. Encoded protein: CASSAFNEQFF. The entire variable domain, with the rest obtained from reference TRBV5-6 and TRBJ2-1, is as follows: DAGVTQSPTHLIKTRGQQVTLRCSPKSGHDTVSWYQQALGQGPQFIFQYYEEEERQRGNFPDRFSGHQFPNYSSELNVNALLLGDSALYLCASSAFNEQFFGPGTRLTVL.